Listed here are 9 T cell receptor beta chains from one sample, sequenced in a study of Tregs in tolerant kidney transplant recipients. Using immunoSEQ multiplex PCR, the repertoire was profiled, and TCRdb retains in-frame clones only, with some absent. The sample records about 50,000 clones, roughly 89% being singletons. The nonmyeloablative bone marrow transplants came from related graft donors, with transient mixed chimerism. The sample in question was CD8+ T cells from blood (PBMCs), obtained 12 months after the transplant. These receptors came from a human patient who received a combined kidney and bone marrow transplant. A share of the T cells may be of graft donor origin.

The rearrangement links TRBV4-3 to TRBJ2-2; D possibly corresponds to TRBD1 (6 bases). With 1 base removed from V and 6 bases from J, the gap between germline ends came to 12 bases. The CDR3 is 15 amino acids. Germline CDR1 is LGHNA and CDR2 is YSLEER. In nucleotides, the CDR3 is TGCGCCAGCAGCCAAGCAAGGGGGTGGGCCGGGGAGCTGTTTTTT. Amino acids: CASSQARGWAGELFF.

The J gene is TRBJ2-7, the V gene TRBV27; TRBD2 might be the D (5 bases). Germline V CDR1 and CDR2: MNHEY, SMNVEV (reference sequence). Trimming shortened V by 4 bases and J by 4 bases, and 14 bases separated the two germline ends. CDR3 size: 14 residues. In DNA, the CDR3 is TGTGCCAGCAGTTCCCGTCCCCCGGGGTACGAGCAGTACTTC. As protein: CASSSRPPGYEQYF.

This clone showed up just once. This chain uses TRBV6-5 with TRBJ2-7; D is possibly TRBD1 (5 bases). Trimming removed 8 bases from V and 2 bases from J, with 13 bases in between. Per the germline V gene, CDR1 is MNHEY and CDR2 is SVGAGI. CDR3 length: 13 residues. Written as DNA, the CDR3 is TGTGCCAGCTCCCCCAGGGCAGCCTACGAGCAGTACTTC. Translated: CASSPRAAYEQYF.

This CDR3 is CASSLGTFTGELFF. The CDR3 region has the DNA TGTGCCAGCAGCTTGGGGACATTTACCGGGGAGCTGTTTTTT. This chain links TRBV5-4 with TRBJ2-2; possible D gene TRBD1, 5 bases. This CDR3 contains 14 residues. Deletions cut 0 bases from V and 5 bases from J, with 8 bases between. Germline CDR1 reads SGHNT; CDR2 reads YYREEE (reference sequence).

The chain uses TRBV5-5 and TRBJ2-7; 8 bases align to TRBD2. V dropped 4 bases and J dropped 0; count of bases not matched to a gene: 6. CDR1 SGHKS and CDR2 YYEKEE come from the germline V gene (reference sequence). The CDR3 sequence is 15 residues long. In DNA form, the CDR3 reads TGTGCCAGCAGCAAGGACGGGGGGGTCTCCTACGAGCAGTACTTC. Translation: CASSKDGGVSYEQYF.

The chain carries TRBV27 and TRBJ1-2; D uncertain. Trimming took off 0 bases at V and 7 bases at J, with 9 bases between the two ends. The CDR3 covers 13 residues. Per germline, CDR1 MNHEY and CDR2 SMNVEV (reference sequence). DNA for the CDR3: TGTGCCAGCAGTTTATCCCCCCTATCTGGCTACACCTTC. Encoded protein: CASSLSPLSGYTF.

The J gene is TRBJ1-4, the V gene TRBV13, with 10 positions matching TRBD1. V was pared by 5 bases and J by 2 bases, with 5 bases of the junction left unmatched. Germline V gene data show CDR1 as PRHDT and CDR2 as FYEKMQ (reference sequence). The CDR3 runs to 16 residues. The CDR3 spells CASSLRQGATNEKLFF. For the CDR3, the DNA is TGTGCCAGCAGCCTAAGACAGGGGGCGACTAATGAAAAACTGTTTTTT.

The genes are TRBV7-6 and TRBJ1-1; possible D gene TRBD1, 6 bases. CDR3 length equals 14 residues. V was clipped by 5 bases and J by 0 bases, with 10 bases between them. Germline CDR1 SGHVS, CDR2 FNYEAQ. Written as DNA, the CDR3 is TGTGCCAGCAGCCCTTGGACAGTGAACACTGAAGCTTTCTTT. Its translation: CASSPWTVNTEAFF.

The rearrangement joins TRBV6-5 to TRBJ2-5; TRBD2 matches 8 bases. The end of the DNA is better explained by TRBJ2-7, so the J call may be wrong. Per germline, CDR1 MNHEY and CDR2 SVGAGI. CDR3 length equals 16 residues. Here the CDR3 DNA reads TGTGCCAGCAGTTACTCTACTACTAGCGGTTCCTACGAGCAGTACTTC. Its translation: CASSYSTTSGSYEQYF.